This T cell receptor beta chain comes out of a study of T cell responses to AZD1222 COVID-19 vaccine. Study conclusions and caveats: Repertoires were obtained solely post-peak T cell response. Clonal diversity may have been underestimated in mostly white British donors.

The V gene's germline CDR1 is SGHRS and CDR2 YFSETQ. The CDR3 runs to 14 residues. V shed 2 bases and J shed 6 bases, with 15 bases lying between them. Sequencing was performed with immunoSEQ multiplex PCR; in TCRdb, only in-frame clones are kept and a portion is missing. The sample consists of tens of thousands of clones, around 87% of them appearing once. As for this clone: Its antigen is currently unknown.

This chain joins TRBV5-1 and TRBJ2-7; TRBD2 is a possible D gene (6 bases). Material: peripheral blood, obtained on day 0 of AZD1222 vaccination. This clonotype was obtained from an adult in good health. The CDR3 region is CASSFGGVFGEQYF. CDR3 nucleotides: TGCGCCAGCAGCTTCGGCGGGGTTTTTGGCGAGCAGTACTTC.